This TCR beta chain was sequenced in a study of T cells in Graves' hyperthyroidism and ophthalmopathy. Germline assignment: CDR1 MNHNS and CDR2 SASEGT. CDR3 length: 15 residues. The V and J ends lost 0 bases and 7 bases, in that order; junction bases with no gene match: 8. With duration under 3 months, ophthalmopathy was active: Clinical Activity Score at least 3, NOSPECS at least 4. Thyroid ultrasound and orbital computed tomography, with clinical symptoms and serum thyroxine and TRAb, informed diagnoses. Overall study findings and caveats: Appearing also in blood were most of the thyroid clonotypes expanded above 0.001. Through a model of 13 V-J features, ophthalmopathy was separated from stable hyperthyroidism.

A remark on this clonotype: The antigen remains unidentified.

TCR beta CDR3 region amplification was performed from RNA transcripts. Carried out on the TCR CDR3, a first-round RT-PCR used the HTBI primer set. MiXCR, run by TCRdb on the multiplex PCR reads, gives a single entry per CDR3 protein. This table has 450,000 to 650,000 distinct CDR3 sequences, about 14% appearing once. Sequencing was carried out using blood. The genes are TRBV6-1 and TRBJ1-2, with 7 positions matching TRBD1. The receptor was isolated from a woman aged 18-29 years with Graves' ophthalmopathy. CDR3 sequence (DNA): TGTGCCAGCAGTGAAGCGCTATTCGGACAGGCTGGCTACACCTTC. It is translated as CASSEALFGQAGYTF.